The present TCR beta chain was sequenced within a study of cytomegalovirus exposure and HLA in healthy donors (dated by TCRdb to about 2017). Study-wide context: In an earlier analysis of under 600 of the donors, roughly 300 Gb of sequence data and some 100 million unique TCR beta sequences from 150 million to 200 million T cells were reported. A later analysis re-examined previously published TCR beta repertoires from over 500 donors and added high-resolution HLA genotyping to investigate patterns of TCR occurrence. All discovery cohort repertoires had been generated using a single sequencing platform. Across some 400 genotyped donors of the cohort, an average of approximately 200,000 unique TCR beta nucleotide sequences per donor were sequenced, and approximately 17% of those sequences were non-productive. The later analysis used no new phenotypic data to find candidate immune exposures, relying instead on TCR beta sequences and their occurrence across donors. To predict cytomegalovirus infection status, the study brought together high-throughput TCR immunosequencing, statistical association of individual TCRs with disease status, and machine learning. The study was designed to test whether signatures of past pathogen exposure could be identified by cataloging public T cell receptors. The number of donors typed differed by locus, with roughly 620-630 for A, B, C, DRB1 and DQB1, 522 for DQA1, nearly 610 for DPA1, and some 440 for DPB1. Among the roughly 390 genotyped donors, around 79% belonged to the genetic ancestry cluster associated with self-reported Caucasian donors. An earlier analysis of 450 to 750 of the donors used high-throughput TCR beta sequencing to judge whether each TCR beta V gene segment behaved as functional or pseudogenic. Besides the first cohort of 550 to 750 subjects, a separate validation cohort made up of around 120 different subjects was used. Four or five DR-DQ haplotypes were handled as single units for association and clustering, since linkage in the cohort was strong. A later genetic analysis took genome-wide SNP genotypes for about 55% of the roughly 670 donors and used that subset as a discovery cohort. The study used immunosequencing to profile the T cell repertoires of more than 650 subjects and linked those repertoires to cytomegalovirus serostatus. Donor age, sex, ethnicity and CMV serostatus were collected together with the repertoire data. Both class I and class II loci were covered by HLA typing, at four-digit resolution. An early release covering roughly 600 HLA-typed donors comprised roughly 300 gigabases of sequencing data and roughly 86 million unique TCR sequences.

Sequences SEHNR (CDR1) and FQNEAQ (CDR2) are obtained from the germline V gene (reference sequence). At the junction V is shortened by 4 bases and J by 7 bases; bases outside the gene matches: 18. Counted from cysteine to phenylalanine, this CDR3 has 18 amino acids. Only the CDR3 DNA is retained, 54 bases long and in frame from the first base. Note on this clone: Its specific antigen is unknown. The record has no base qualities; no much larger clone is one base away.

The cohort consisted of 650 to 850 healthy bone marrow donors. Cohort members were all nominally healthy when sampled, although unrecorded immune exposures were likely present. The donor tested CMV seropositive, placing the donor among the 290 or so seropositive members of the cohort. A peripheral blood sample was collected from each donor, and TCR beta sequencing was performed on peripheral blood mononuclear cells. The Qiagen DNeasy Blood Extraction Kit was used to extract genomic DNA from the blood cell samples. Library preparation used the immunoSEQ multiplex PCR assay. The multiplex PCR relied on a mix of 60 forward primers for TCR Vbeta segments and 13 reverse primers for TCR Jbeta segments. The CDR3 region of rearranged TCR beta genes was amplified from genomic DNA with a multiplex PCR assay. The amplified TCR beta libraries were sequenced on the Illumina HiSeq System as 87-base-pair reads. The original methods were these. A later analysis tallied some 79 million unique TCR beta chains across the 610 or so repertoires, and about 10 million of those chains were shared by two or more donors. A nearest-neighbor algorithm error-corrected the raw reads and collapsed the reads into unique sequences, merging closely related sequences to remove PCR and sequencing errors. To assign V, D and J gene segments, CDR3 sequences were aligned to IMGT reference sequences. For a sequence to be retained, a match of at least six nucleotides to both a V gene segment and a J gene segment was required. A rearrangement counted as productive if the CDR3 had no stop codons and remained in frame with V and J, and every other rearrangement counted as non-productive. CDR3 was defined according to IMGT convention as the region running from the second conserved V-encoded cysteine to the conserved J-encoded phenylalanine. The earlier analysis of 550 to 650 of the donors excluded any sequence lacking an unambiguous match to a single V gene segment. In an earlier analysis of a few hundred of the donors, V segments were called functional above 56.7% productive rearrangements and were called segregating when the between-donor standard deviation exceeded 5%. To diagnose cytomegalovirus status from the catalog of TCR beta chain sequences, a statistical classification framework was built. In a later analysis, TCR nucleotide sequences were compared against IMGT/GENE-DB human TR gene sequences so that V and J genes could be assigned. The TCRdist pipeline was used in a later analysis to assign CDR3 sequences and most-parsimonious VDJ recombination scenarios. In a later analysis, every TCR beta chain was defined by the combination of its CDR3 amino acid sequence and its V-gene family, and reads without a unique V-gene family were dropped. To address suspected cross-contamination and a sequencing artifact, a later analysis removed around 600 highly shared, low-generation-probability nucleotide sequences. A later analysis calculated a clonal expansion index for each public chain from normalized within-repertoire ranks of inferred template counts. In a later analysis, generation probabilities were computed with a VDJ recombination model fitted to out-of-frame rearrangements, and the resulting probabilities were checked against IGoR. A later analysis scored TCR-TCR, TCR-HLA and TCR-CMV co-occurrence with hypergeometric tests, applying a repertoire-size bias correction to TCR pairs. To estimate false discovery rates, a later analysis permuted the HLA or CMV assignments 20 times. In a later analysis, co-occurring TCRs were grouped using DBSCAN, and TCRdist sequence similarity was added for clustering within HLA-allele-positive subsets. For co-occurrence clustering, repertoires with fewer than 30,000 or more than 120,000 public chains were excluded, along with roughly five repertoires with anomalous nucleotide sharing. TCRdb mirrors the immuneACCESS table, restricted to in-frame sequences. Some clones are absent from its copies; in checked studies, under half trace to an unresolved V gene, and the reason for the others is unknown. The DNA gave D and trimming, while V, J and clone size come from that table. This sample gives more than 95,000 clones in total; 80% of them show up just once. The leading ten clones occupy about 8.9% of the sample.

Overall study results and their limits: A later analysis found that HLA-associated TCR beta chains were more clonally expanded and had lower generation probabilities than equally common non-associated chains. In a later genetic analysis, a missense DCLRE1C variant was associated with V-gene and J-gene trimming of TCR beta chains, and the association was replicated in an independent cohort. According to a later analysis, parvovirus B19, influenza, CMV and Epstein-Barr virus appeared linked to several top co-occurrence clusters. In both the original and validation cohorts, the classifier was reported to diagnose cytomegalovirus status with high specificity and sensitivity. The 87-base-pair reads could not distinguish some IMGT-functional V segments, including TRBV6-2 and TRBV6-3, so those segments were excluded. In this cohort, only TCR beta chains were sequenced, and detectable features were limited by the absence of alpha or paired-chain data. The presence/absence analyses assumed that sequencing depth was roughly uniform across donors, and that assumption may not be true. The authors suggested that the approach could potentially be extended to other disease states and immunological phenotypes. In an earlier analysis of 587 of the donors, most TCR beta V segments appeared in productive rearrangements about 90% or about 30% of the time, broadly matching IMGT annotations. Across donors, most TCR sequences were observed very rarely, whereas some public TCRs were present in many individuals. A further reported finding was that TCR beta sequences accurately predicted the HLA-A and HLA-B alleles for most subjects in the first cohort. Because counts were too low, some 17 rarely observed V segments, including chromosome 9 orphons, were left out of the earlier analysis of some 600 of the donors. Correlated functional status among segregating V segments might reflect linkage disequilibrium, but an unknown experimental factor could not be ruled out. The study gave a list of about 170 TCR beta chains associated with cytomegalovirus. A group of highly shared sequence variants was considered likely to be a technical artifact of the sequencing pipeline. A later analysis found that most CMV-associated TCR beta chains appeared HLA-restricted, with HLA associations seemingly driven largely by CMV exposure. For the cohort, immune exposure information was limited to CMV serostatus. Three of the identified cytomegalovirus-associated TCR beta chains were confirmed in vitro to be specific for cytomegalovirus antigens. In a later genetic analysis, fewer N-insertions in productive TCRs were reported among donors in an Asian-associated ancestry cluster than the roughly 640-donor mean. When HLA alleles, especially DR and DQ, strongly co-occurred, attributing TCR associations to individual alleles was difficult. According to a later analysis, TCR association rates differed among HLA loci, with DRB1 alleles showing the most associated TCRs and HLA-C alleles showing the fewest. Specific HLA alleles were associated with 18,000 or so TCR beta sequences at a false discovery rate of 0.05 in a later analysis. Because HLA typing was missing for some donors at each locus, association tests included only the typed subset.

The specimen was PBMCs. The rearrangement joined TRBV7-9 to TRBJ1-4, and 7 junctional nucleotides match TRBD1. The receptor comes from a man aged 25-45 years in good health and CMV-seropositive. The DNA is as follows: TGTGCCAGCAGCTCCCGACAAGACAGGGAAGGATTTTCTGAAAAACTGTTTTTT. Translated, it reads CASSSRQDREGFSEKLFF.